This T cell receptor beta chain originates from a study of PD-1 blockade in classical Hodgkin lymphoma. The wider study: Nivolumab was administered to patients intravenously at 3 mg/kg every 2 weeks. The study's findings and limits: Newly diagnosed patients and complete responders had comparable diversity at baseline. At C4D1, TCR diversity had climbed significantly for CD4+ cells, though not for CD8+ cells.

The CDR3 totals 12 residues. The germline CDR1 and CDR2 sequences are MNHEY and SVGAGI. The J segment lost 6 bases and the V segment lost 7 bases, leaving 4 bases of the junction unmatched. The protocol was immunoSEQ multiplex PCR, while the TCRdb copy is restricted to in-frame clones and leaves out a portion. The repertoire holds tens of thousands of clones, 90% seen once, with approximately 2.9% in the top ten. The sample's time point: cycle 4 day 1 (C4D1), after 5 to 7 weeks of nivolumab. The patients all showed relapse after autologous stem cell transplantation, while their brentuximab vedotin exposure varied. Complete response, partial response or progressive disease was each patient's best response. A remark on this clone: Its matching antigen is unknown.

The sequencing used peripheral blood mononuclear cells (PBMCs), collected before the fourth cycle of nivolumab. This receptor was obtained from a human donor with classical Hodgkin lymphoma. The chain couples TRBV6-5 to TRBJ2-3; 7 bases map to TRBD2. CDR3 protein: CASIDGGDTQYF. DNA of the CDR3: TGTGCCAGCATCGACGGGGGGGATACGCAGTATTTT.